The T cell receptor beta chain described here comes from a study of blood T cell repertoires in COVID-19. Overall study: There were acute and convalescent COVID-19 samples, and they came from the United States, Italy and Spain.

Per the authors' pipeline: Reference gene primers were amplified, and this amplification served to estimate nucleated cell counts. Measured with immunoSEQ multiplex PCR; TCRdb has only the in-frame clones, and not every one. V and J calls and clone size follow that table, whereas D and trimming were derived from the DNA. The table includes over 100,000 clones, over 75% detected once. V lost 6 bases, J lost 4 bases, and 12 bases stayed unmatched. The CDR3 sequence is 15 residues long. In germline, CDR1 is MNHEY, CDR2 SMNVEV (reference sequence). The chain combines TRBV27 with TRBJ2-7, with 7 bases matching TRBD2. Sequenced: peripheral blood. This TCR derives from a woman between 50 and 59 years old with acute or convalescent COVID-19. The CDR3 is CASRAWGSGVYEQYF. The CDR3, as DNA: TGTGCCAGCAGGGCCTGGGGGAGCGGGGTTTACGAGCAGTACTTC.